This entry lists 22 T cell receptor beta chains sequenced from one sample in a study of T cell responses to AZD1222 COVID-19 vaccine. Sequencing used immunoSEQ multiplex PCR; TCRdb keeps in-frame clones, though not all of them. In the table there are about 95,000 clones, around nine tenths of which are singletons. This specimen was peripheral blood, taken on day 0 of AZD1222 vaccination. The receptors originated from an adult in good health.

The V and J genes are TRBV28 and TRBJ1-1; no definite D call. The germline V gene has CDR1 MDHEN and CDR2 SYDVKM. With 1 base removed from V and 6 bases from J, the gap between germline ends came to 15 bases. This CDR3 is built from 15 residues. The chain's CDR3 is CASSLFDPGTAEAFF. CDR3 coding DNA: TGTGCCAGCAGTTTATTCGACCCAGGAACAGCTGAAGCTTTCTTT.

Note on this clone: At the DNA level, this CDR3 is encoded by other sequences in the same sample as well. The chain couples TRBV4-3 to TRBJ2-3, with D possibly matching TRBD2 (6 bases). V gave up 0 bases and J gave up 6 bases, with 10 bases separating them. Germline-derived CDR1 and CDR2 are LGHNA and YSLEER. The CDR3 length is 14 residues. CDR3 DNA: TGCGCCAGCAGCCAAGATGGGGGGACGGATACGCAGTATTTT. It yields the protein CASSQDGGTDTQYF.

The chain is built from TRBV5-8 and TRBJ2-5; no reliable D call. Germline CDR1 is SGHTS and CDR2 is YDEGEE. The CDR3 length is 12 residues. The V end lost 0 bases, the J end lost 5 bases, and 5 bases lay between the germline ends. The CDR3 loop is CASSLAWETQYF. The DNA of the CDR3 is TGTGCCAGCAGCTTGGCCTGGGAGACCCAGTACTTC.

This clone was detected only a few times. This sequence joins TRBV29-1 and TRBJ1-2, with 8 bases identical to TRBD1. In germline, CDR1 is SQVTM, CDR2 ANQGSEA. The ends lost 2 bases at V and 4 bases at J; junction bases unmatched: 3. This CDR3 contains 13 residues. The CDR3: CSVESGTGYGYTF. In nucleotides, the CDR3 is TGCAGCGTTGAAAGCGGGACAGGCTATGGCTACACCTTC.

The genes are TRBV28 and TRBJ1-2; D is ambiguous. The CDR3 is 13 residues long. V lost 6 bases, J lost 4 bases, and 12 bases lay in between. The germline V gene encodes CDR1 MDHEN and CDR2 SYDVKM. The CDR3 bases are TGTGCCAGCAGACTCCAGCATAGCTATGGCTACACCTTC. It encodes CASRLQHSYGYTF.

The chain has TRBV6-5 and TRBJ2-7; D gene unclear. Trimming left V 6 bases short and J 4 bases short, with 13 bases between. From germline, CDR1 is MNHEY and CDR2 SVGAGI. The CDR3 has 13 residues. The CDR3 spells CASRGSGWYEQYF. In DNA, the CDR3 is TGTGCCAGCAGGGGCTCCGGATGGTACGAGCAGTACTTC.

The chain carries TRBV3-1 (or the pseudogene TRBV3-2) and TRBJ2-7; TRBD2 matches at 15 bases. Germline trimming cut 4 bases from V and 0 bases from J; bases unmatched to any gene: 16. The CDR3 is 21 residues long. Germline V CDR1 and CDR2: LGHDT, YNNKEL (reference sequence). The DNA for the CDR3 is TGTGCCAGCAGCCGCCCCTCCCTGGGACTAGCGGGGGGACAAAGCTCCTACGAGCAGTACTTC. This sequence encodes CASSRPSLGLAGGQSSYEQYF.

V and J are TRBV19 and TRBJ1-1; D is unresolved. This CDR3 is built from 16 residues. CDR1 and CDR2 (germline): LNHDA, SQIVND (reference sequence). Trimming took 6 bases from V and 2 from J, leaving 19 bases between them. The CDR3 DNA is TGTGCCAGTAGCACCGGATTTGGTCTCGATAACACTGAAGCTTTCTTT. Its protein is CASSTGFGLDNTEAFF.

The V and J genes are TRBV30 and TRBJ1-2, with unresolved D. The V gene lost 3 bases and the J gene lost 9 bases, with 20 bases spanning the gap. The CDR3 runs to 14 residues. Germline V gene data show CDR1 as GTSNPN and CDR2 as SVGIG (reference sequence). The chain's CDR3 is CAWSPSGFGGSYTF. The CDR3 nucleotides read TGTGCCTGGAGCCCGTCGGGATTTGGAGGGAGCTACACCTTC.

This clone appeared once. The rearrangement uses TRBV30 and TRBJ2-7; D call uncertain. The V end was cut by 0 bases, the J end by 0 bases, with 9 bases between. CDR3 length equals 14 residues. Looked up from germline, CDR1 is GTSNPN and CDR2 is SVGIG (reference sequence). The DNA of the CDR3 is TGTGCCTGGAGTGTAATAGGGCACTCCTACGAGCAGTACTTC. It is translated as CAWSVIGHSYEQYF. Combining the CDR3 with reference TRBV30 and TRBJ2-7 gives the whole variable domain SQTIHQWPATLVQPVGSPLSLECTVEGTSNPNLYWYRQAAGRGLQLLFYSVGIGQISSEVPQNLSASRPQDRQFILSSKKLLLSDSGFYLCAWSVIGHSYEQYFGPGTRLTVT.

The chain carries TRBV29-1 and TRBJ2-3; D is perhaps TRBD2 (5 bases). Trimming took off 1 base at V and 4 bases at J, with 12 bases between the two ends. The germline V gene has CDR1 SQVTM and CDR2 ANQGSEA. The CDR3 spans 14 residues. Written as DNA, the CDR3 is TGCAGCGTTGAAGGAGGGAGAGGAGCAGATACGCAGTATTTT. Residues: CSVEGGRGADTQYF.

The V gene is TRBV6-5, the J gene TRBJ2-1; 11 positions match TRBD2. CDR3 length equals 15 residues. V was clipped by 6 bases and J by 3 bases; unmatched bases: 4. Germline V gene lookup returns CDR1 MNHEY and CDR2 SVGAGI. The CDR3, as DNA: TGTGCCAGCAGCCAGACTAGCGGGGACTACAATGAGCAGTTCTTC. Protein: CASSQTSGDYNEQFF.

This chain uses TRBV10-1 with TRBJ1-1; D unresolved. Germline-derived CDR1 and CDR2 are WNHNN and SYGVQD (reference sequence). V was clipped by 0 bases and J by 7 bases, with 9 bases between them. The CDR3 contains 13 residues. The chain's CDR3 is CASSESPDLEAFF. The CDR3 DNA sequence: TGCGCCAGCAGTGAGTCGCCGGATCTTGAAGCTTTCTTT.

The chain has TRBV27 and TRBJ2-3; 7 nucleotides agree with TRBD1. The CDR3 runs to 18 residues. Germline V CDR1 and CDR2: MNHEY, SMNVEV (reference sequence). Germline trimming cut 0 bases from V and 1 base from J; bases unmatched to any gene: 10. The CDR3 here is CASSLSTFRGNGTDTQYF. Here the CDR3 DNA reads TGTGCCAGCAGTTTATCGACCTTCAGGGGGAACGGCACAGATACGCAGTATTTT.

This clone was seen a single time. V and J are TRBV5-6 and TRBJ1-2, with 10 bases matching TRBD1. Germline V gene lookup returns CDR1 SGHDT and CDR2 YYEEEE. This CDR3 comprises 16 residues. The V gene end was trimmed by 3 bases and the J gene end by 4 bases; junction bases not matched to a gene: 9. In DNA, the CDR3 is TGTGCCAGCAGCTCAAGACAGGGGGCGATGGGCTATGGCTACACCTTC. As protein: CASSSRQGAMGYGYTF.

DNA for the CDR3: TGTGCCAGTAGTGAGAGCCACAACACCCTGGGGGGTATGAACACTGAAGCTTTCTTT. Encoded protein: CASSESHNTLGGMNTEAFF. This chain links TRBV19 with TRBJ1-1; D perhaps matches TRBD1 (5 bases). This CDR3 spans 19 amino acids. Germline CDR1 reads LNHDA; CDR2 reads SQIVND (reference sequence). V was clipped by 5 bases and J by 0 bases, with 25 bases between them.

This clone was recorded only once. CDR3 in amino acids: CASSQYTSRGRNEQFF. CDR3 DNA: TGTGCCAGCAGCCAATATACTTCCAGGGGTAGAAATGAGCAGTTCTTC. This rearrangement joins TRBV3-1 (or the pseudogene TRBV3-2) to TRBJ2-1, with D perhaps TRBD1 (6 bases). Looked up from germline, CDR1 is LGHDT and CDR2 is YNNKEL (reference sequence). V lost 2 bases and J lost 7, with 18 bases in between. The CDR3 totals 16 residues.

This clone was picked up a small number of times. The rearrangement links TRBV11-2 to TRBJ1-4, with a possible D match to TRBD1 (6 bases). Between the trimmed V and J ends, which lost 3 bases and 8 bases, there was a span of 13 bases. CDR3 length: 14 residues. Germline CDR1 and CDR2: SGHAT and FQNNGV. CDR3 residues: CASSFGGAGEKLFF. The CDR3 DNA reads TGTGCCAGCAGCTTCGGGGGGGCAGGGGAAAAACTGTTTTTT.

This chain joins TRBV30 and TRBJ2-7, with a tentative D call TRBD1 (5 bases). Germline V gene data show CDR1 as GTSNPN and CDR2 as SVGIG (reference sequence). The length of the CDR3 is 14 residues. V was pared by 1 base and J by 4 bases, with 14 bases between. CDR3 DNA: TGTGCCTGGAGTGACCCCCATAAGGGGTACGAGCAGTACTTC. Amino acids: CAWSDPHKGYEQYF.

V and J are TRBV14 and TRBJ1-2; 8 bases are shared with TRBD1. This CDR3 contains 15 residues. Losses at the gene ends were 4 bases for V and 4 bases for J; bases not matched to a gene: 8. The V gene's germline CDR1 is SGHDN and CDR2 FVKESK. The CDR3, as DNA: TGTGCCAGCAGCCCGGACAGGGCCCTATCCTATGGCTACACCTTC. It is translated as CASSPDRALSYGYTF. Together with reference TRBV14 and TRBJ1-2, the CDR3 gives the full variable domain: EAGVTQFPSHSVIEKGQTVTLRCDPISGHDNLYWYRRVMGKEIKFLLHFVKESKQDESGMPNNRFLAERTGGTYSTLKVQPAELEDSGVYFCASSPDRALSYGYTFGSGTRLTVV.

The chain uses TRBV6-1 and TRBJ2-7; D is uncertain. Germline V gives CDR1 MNHNS, CDR2 SASEGT. V was cut by 0 bases and J by 0 bases, with 12 bases left in between. This CDR3 contains 16 residues. The CDR3 spells CASSEAKWLHSYEQYF. The CDR3 nucleotides are TGTGCCAGCAGTGAAGCGAAATGGCTCCACTCCTACGAGCAGTACTTC.

CDR3: CASSSVQRGTLHF. CDR3 coding DNA: TGTGCCAGCAGCTCTGTCCAGCGGGGTACCCTCCACTTT. This chain uses TRBV11-2 with TRBJ1-6; D is ambiguous. Germline V gives CDR1 SGHAT, CDR2 FQNNGV. Trimming removed 4 bases from V and 14 bases from J, with 15 bases in between. CDR3 length equals 13 residues.